Each of the 3 T cell receptor beta chains below was sequenced from the same sample in a study of shared clonotypes between healthy human individuals. Generated by immunoSEQ multiplex PCR, the TCRdb table keeps only in-frame clones and is missing some. The repertoire holds roughly 300,000 clones, about 73% seen once, with about 10% in the top ten. Sequencing used memory CD4+ T cells sorted from blood. Subset denoted: CD45RA-negative fraction. These receptors originate from a man aged 25-45 years in good health.

J is TRBJ2-7 and V is TRBV6-6; weak D call: TRBD2 (7 bases). The length of the CDR3 is 13 residues. Trimming stripped 5 bases from V and 7 bases from J, with 15 bases between. Germline lookup yields CDR1 MNHNY and CDR2 SVGAGI (reference sequence). CDR3 sequence (DNA): TGTGCCAGCAGTGCACGCGGGGGCCGAGAGCAGTACTTC. Its protein product is CASSARGGREQYF.

The chain combines TRBV10-3 with TRBJ2-7, with 9 bases identical to TRBD2. Germline V CDR1 and CDR2: ENHRY, SYGVKD. V trimming: 6 bases; J trimming: 5 bases; junction bases outside the gene matches: 14. CDR3 length equals 16 residues. The chain's CDR3 is CAIRPHLAGEEDEQYF. The CDR3 DNA reads as TGTGCCATCAGACCACACTTAGCGGGAGAGGAGGACGAGCAGTACTTC.

This chain connects TRBV5-1 to TRBJ2-2, with 10 bases identical to TRBD1. Germline values: CDR1 SGHRS, CDR2 YFSETQ. The J segment lost 4 bases and the V segment lost 7 bases, leaving 4 bases of the junction unmatched. The CDR3 spans 14 residues. The CDR3 region is CASRQGAGTGELFF. CDR3 nucleotide sequence: TGCGCCAGCCGACAGGGGGCAGGCACCGGGGAGCTGTTTTTT.